This T cell receptor beta chain was obtained from a study of Graves' ophthalmopathy and Graves' hyperthyroidism. TCR beta CDR3 regions were amplified from RNA transcripts. An initial RT-PCR round employing HTBI primers preceded a second-round multiplex PCR. TCRdb redid the calling of the multiplex PCR reads with MiXCR, one entry per CDR3 protein. The sample yields some 1.1 million distinct CDR3 sequences, around a third seen once. The specimen was peripheral blood or thyroid tissue (not recorded which). This TCR came from an adult man with Graves' hyperthyroidism.

The CDR3 loop reads CAISEVPGHAYGYTF. As DNA, the CDR3 is TGTGCCATCAGTGAGGTCCCGGGACATGCTTATGGCTACACCTTC. The V and J genes are TRBV10-3 and TRBJ1-2; a weak D match, TRBD1 (6 bases). Trimming cost V 2 bases and J 5 bases, with 15 bases left between them. This CDR3 region has 15 residues. Looked up from germline, CDR1 is ENHRY and CDR2 is SYGVKD.